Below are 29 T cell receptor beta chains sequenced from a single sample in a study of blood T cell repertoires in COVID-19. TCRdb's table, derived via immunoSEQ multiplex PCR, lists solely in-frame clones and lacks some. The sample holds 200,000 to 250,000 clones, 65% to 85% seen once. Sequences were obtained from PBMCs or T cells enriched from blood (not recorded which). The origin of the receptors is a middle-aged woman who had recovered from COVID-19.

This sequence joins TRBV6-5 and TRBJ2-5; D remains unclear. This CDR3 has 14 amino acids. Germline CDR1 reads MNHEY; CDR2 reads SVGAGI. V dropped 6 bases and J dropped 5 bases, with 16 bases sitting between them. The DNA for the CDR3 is TGTGCCAGCAGCCCCGGGTATGGTCGGGAGACCCAGTACTTC. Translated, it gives CASSPGYGRETQYF.

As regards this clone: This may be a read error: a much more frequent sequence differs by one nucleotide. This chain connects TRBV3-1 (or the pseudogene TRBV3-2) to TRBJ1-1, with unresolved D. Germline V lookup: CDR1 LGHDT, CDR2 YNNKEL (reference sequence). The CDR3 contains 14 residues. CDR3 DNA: TGTACCAGCAGCCGCGGGAACCGGGACACTGAAGCTTTCTTT. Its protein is CTSSRGNRDTEAFF.

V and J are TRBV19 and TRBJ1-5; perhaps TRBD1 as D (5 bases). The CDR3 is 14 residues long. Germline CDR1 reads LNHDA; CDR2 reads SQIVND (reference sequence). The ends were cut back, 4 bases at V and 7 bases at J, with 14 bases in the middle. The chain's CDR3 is CASSTEGRGQPQHF. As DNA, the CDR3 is TGTGCCAGTAGTACGGAGGGGCGGGGACAGCCCCAGCATTTT.

For the CDR3, the DNA is TGCGCCAGCAGCATAGACAGCGATACTGAAGCTTTCTTT. Its translation: CASSIDSDTEAFF. The rearrangement uses TRBV5-1 and TRBJ1-1; D might be TRBD1 (5 bases). Per germline, CDR1 SGHRS and CDR2 YFSETQ. CDR3 size: 13 residues. The V gene lost 4 bases and the J gene lost 5 bases, with 12 bases spanning the gap.

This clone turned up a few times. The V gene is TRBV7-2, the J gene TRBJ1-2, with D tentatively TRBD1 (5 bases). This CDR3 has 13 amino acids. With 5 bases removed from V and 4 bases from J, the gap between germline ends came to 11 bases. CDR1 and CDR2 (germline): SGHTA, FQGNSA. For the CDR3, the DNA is TGTGCCAGCAGCGCAGGGTGGAGCTATGGCTACACCTTC. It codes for CASSAGWSYGYTF.

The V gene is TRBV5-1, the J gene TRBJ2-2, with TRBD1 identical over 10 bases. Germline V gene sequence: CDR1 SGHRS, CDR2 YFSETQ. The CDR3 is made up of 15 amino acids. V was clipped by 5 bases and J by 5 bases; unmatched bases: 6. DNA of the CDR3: TGCGCCAGCAGGCAGACAGGGGGCGTTACCGGGGAGCTGTTTTTT. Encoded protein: CASRQTGGVTGELFF. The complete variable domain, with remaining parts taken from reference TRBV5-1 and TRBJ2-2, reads KAGVTQTPRYLIKTRGQQVTLSCSPISGHRSVSWYQQTPGQGLQFLFEYFSETQRNKGNFPGRFSGRQFSNSRSEMNVSTLELGDSALYLCASRQTGGVTGELFFGEGSRLTVL.

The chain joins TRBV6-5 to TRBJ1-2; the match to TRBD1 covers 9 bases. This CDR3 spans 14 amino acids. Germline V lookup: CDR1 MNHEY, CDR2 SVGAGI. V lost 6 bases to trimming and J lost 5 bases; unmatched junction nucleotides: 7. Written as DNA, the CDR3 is TGTGCCAGCAGAGGGACAGGGTATGAGTATGGCTACACCTTC. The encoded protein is CASRGTGYEYGYTF.

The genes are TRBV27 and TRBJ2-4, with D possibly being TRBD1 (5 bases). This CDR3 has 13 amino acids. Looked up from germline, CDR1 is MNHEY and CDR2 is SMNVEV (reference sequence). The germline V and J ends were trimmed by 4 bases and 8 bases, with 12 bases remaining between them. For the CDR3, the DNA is TGTGCCAGCAGTTCGGCAGGGCGAGACATTCAGTACTTC. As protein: CASSSAGRDIQYF.

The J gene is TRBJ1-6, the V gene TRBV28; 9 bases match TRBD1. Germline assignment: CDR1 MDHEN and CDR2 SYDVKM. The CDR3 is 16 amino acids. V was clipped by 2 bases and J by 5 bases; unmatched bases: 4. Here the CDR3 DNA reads TGTGCCAGCAGTTTAATGGACAGGGGTGATAATTCACCCCTCCACTTT. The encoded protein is CASSLMDRGDNSPLHF.

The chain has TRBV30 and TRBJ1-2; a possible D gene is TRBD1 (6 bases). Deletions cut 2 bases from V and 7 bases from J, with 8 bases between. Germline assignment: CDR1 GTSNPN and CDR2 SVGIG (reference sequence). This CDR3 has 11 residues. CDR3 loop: CAWSPGVGYTF. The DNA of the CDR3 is TGTGCCTGGAGTCCAGGGGTTGGCTACACCTTC.

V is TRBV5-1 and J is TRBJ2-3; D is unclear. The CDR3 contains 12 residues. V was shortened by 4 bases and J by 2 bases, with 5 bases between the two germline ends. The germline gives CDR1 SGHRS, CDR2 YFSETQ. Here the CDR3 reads CASSIDTDTQYF. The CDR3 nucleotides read TGCGCCAGCAGCATAGACACAGATACGCAGTATTTT.

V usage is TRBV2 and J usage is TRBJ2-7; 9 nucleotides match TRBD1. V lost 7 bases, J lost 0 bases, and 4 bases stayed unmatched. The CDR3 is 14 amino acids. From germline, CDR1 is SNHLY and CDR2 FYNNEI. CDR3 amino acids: CASKGTGYSYEQYF. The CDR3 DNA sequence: TGTGCCAGCAAAGGGACAGGGTACTCCTACGAGCAGTACTTC.

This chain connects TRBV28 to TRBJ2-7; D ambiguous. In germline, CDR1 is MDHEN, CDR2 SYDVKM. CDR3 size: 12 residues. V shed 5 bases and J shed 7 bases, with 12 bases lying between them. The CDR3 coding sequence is TGTGCCAGCAGTCGAGTCGAGGAAGAGCAGTACTTC. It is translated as CASSRVEEEQYF. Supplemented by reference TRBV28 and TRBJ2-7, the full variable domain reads DVKVTQSSRYLVKRTGEKVFLECVQDMDHENMFWYRQDPGLGLRLIYFSYDVKMKEKGDIPEGYSVSREKKERFSLILESASTNQTSMYLCASSRVEEEQYFGPGTRLTVT.

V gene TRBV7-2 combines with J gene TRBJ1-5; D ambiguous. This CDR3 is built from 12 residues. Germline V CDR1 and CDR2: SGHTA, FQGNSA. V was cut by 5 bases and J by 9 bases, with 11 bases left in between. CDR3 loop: CASSEQDWPQHF. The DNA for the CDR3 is TGTGCCAGCAGCGAGCAGGATTGGCCCCAGCATTTT.

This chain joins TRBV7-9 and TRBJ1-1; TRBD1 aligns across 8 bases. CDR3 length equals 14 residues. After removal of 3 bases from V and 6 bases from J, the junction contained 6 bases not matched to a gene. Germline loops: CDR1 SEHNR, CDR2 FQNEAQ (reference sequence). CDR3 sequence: CASSFPDRGSEAFF. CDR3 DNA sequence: TGTGCCAGCAGCTTTCCCGACAGGGGCTCTGAAGCTTTCTTT.

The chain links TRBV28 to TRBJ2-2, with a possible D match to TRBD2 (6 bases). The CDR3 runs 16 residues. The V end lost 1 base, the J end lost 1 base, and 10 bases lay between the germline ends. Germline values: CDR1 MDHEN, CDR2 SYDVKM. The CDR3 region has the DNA TGTGCCAGCAGTTTATTTCCGGGGGAGAACACCGGGGAGCTGTTTTTT. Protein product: CASSLFPGENTGELFF.

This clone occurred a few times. This CDR3 reads CASNPGSNYGYTF. CDR3 DNA sequence: TGTGCCAGCAACCCCGGGTCTAACTATGGCTACACCTTC. The chain is built from TRBV16 and TRBJ1-2, with D unresolved. Trimming took off 7 bases at V and 0 bases at J, with 9 bases between the two ends. Germline loops: CDR1 KGHSY, CDR2 FQNENV. The CDR3 is 13 residues long.

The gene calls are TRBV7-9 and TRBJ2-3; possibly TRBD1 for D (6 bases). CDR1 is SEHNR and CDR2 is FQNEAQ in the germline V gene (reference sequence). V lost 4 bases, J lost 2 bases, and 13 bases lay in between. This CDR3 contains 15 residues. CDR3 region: CASSSTYRDTDTQYF. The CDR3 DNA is TGTGCCAGCAGCTCCACATACAGGGACACAGATACGCAGTATTTT.

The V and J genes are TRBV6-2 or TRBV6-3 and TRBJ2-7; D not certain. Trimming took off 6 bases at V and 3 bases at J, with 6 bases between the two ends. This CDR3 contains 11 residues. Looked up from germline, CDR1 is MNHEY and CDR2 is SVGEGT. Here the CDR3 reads CASSRLYEQYF. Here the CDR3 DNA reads TGTGCCAGCAGCCGACTCTACGAGCAGTACTTC.

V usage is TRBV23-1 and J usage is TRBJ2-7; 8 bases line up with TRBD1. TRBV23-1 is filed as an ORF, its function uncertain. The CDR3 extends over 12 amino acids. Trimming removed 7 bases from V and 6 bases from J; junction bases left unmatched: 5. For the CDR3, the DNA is TGCGCCAGCACTCCGGACAGGGTCGAGCAGTACGTC. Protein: CASTPDRVEQYV.

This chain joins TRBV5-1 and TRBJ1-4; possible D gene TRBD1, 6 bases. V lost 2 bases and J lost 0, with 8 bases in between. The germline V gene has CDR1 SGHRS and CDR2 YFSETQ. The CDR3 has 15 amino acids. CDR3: CASSLQGATNEKLFF. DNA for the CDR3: TGCGCCAGCAGCTTACAGGGAGCAACTAATGAAAAACTGTTTTTT.

CDR3 sequence (DNA): TGTGCCAGCAGTGAATACTCGCGTCGAGAAGGCAATCAGCCCCAGCATTTT. It encodes CASSEYSRREGNQPQHF. This chain uses TRBV6-1 with TRBJ1-5; D unclear. The ends were cut back, 2 bases at V and 2 bases at J, with 16 bases in the middle. In germline, CDR1 is MNHNS, CDR2 SASEGT. This CDR3 is built from 17 residues.

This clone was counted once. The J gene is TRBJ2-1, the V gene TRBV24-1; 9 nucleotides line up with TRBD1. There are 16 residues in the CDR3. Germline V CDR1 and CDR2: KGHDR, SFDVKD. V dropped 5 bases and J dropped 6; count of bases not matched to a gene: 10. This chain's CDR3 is CATSAPRTGVFNEQFF. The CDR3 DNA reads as TGTGCCACCAGTGCCCCGCGGACAGGGGTTTTCAATGAGCAGTTCTTC.

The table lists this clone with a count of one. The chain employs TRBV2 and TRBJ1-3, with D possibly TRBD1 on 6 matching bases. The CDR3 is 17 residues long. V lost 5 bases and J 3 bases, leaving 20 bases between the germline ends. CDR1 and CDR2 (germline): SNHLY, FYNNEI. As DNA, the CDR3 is TGTGCCAGCAGTCTCCAGACAGGTCGTGGGGTTGGAAACACCATATATTTT. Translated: CASSLQTGRGVGNTIYF. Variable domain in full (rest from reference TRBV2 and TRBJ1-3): EPEVTQTPSHQVTQMGQEVILRCVPISNHLYFYWYRQILGQKVEFLVSFYNNEISEKSEIFDDQFSVERPDGSNFTLKIRSTKLEDSAMYFCASSLQTGRGVGNTIYFGEGSWLTVV.

This CDR3 is CASSRDRVSDTQYF. The CDR3 nucleotides are TGTGCCAGCAGCCGGGACAGGGTTTCAGATACGCAGTATTTT. The rearrangement links TRBV28 to TRBJ2-3, with TRBD1 identical over 9 bases. The V segment lost 6 bases and the J segment 4 bases; nucleotides outside the gene matches: 5. CDR1 is MDHEN and CDR2 is SYDVKM in the germline V gene. This CDR3 is built from 14 residues.

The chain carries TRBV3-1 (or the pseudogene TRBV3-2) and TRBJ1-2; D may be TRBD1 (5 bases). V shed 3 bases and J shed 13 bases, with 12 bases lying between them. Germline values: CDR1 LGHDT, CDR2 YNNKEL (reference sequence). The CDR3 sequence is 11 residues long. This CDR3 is CASSQSGAFTF. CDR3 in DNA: TGTGCCAGCAGCCAGAGCGGGGCCTTCACCTTC.

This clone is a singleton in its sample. The CDR3 protein is CASSLGQGRNSPLHF. The CDR3 DNA follows: TGTGCCAGCAGCTTGGGACAGGGGAGGAATTCACCCCTCCACTTT. This chain uses TRBV11-3 with TRBJ1-6, with 10 bases that match TRBD1. Germline V gene data show CDR1 as SGHNT and CDR2 as YENEEA. The V segment lost 3 bases and the J segment 7 bases; nucleotides outside the gene matches: 3. CDR3 size: 15 residues.

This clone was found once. The CDR3 sequence: CASPGGNTIYF. The CDR3 DNA follows: TGTGCCAGTCCGGGGGGAAACACCATATATTTT. J is TRBJ1-3 and V is TRBV2, with unresolved D. Trimming removed 9 bases at V and 4 bases at J, with 7 bases between. Germline V gene lookup returns CDR1 SNHLY and CDR2 FYNNEI. The CDR3 is 11 residues long.

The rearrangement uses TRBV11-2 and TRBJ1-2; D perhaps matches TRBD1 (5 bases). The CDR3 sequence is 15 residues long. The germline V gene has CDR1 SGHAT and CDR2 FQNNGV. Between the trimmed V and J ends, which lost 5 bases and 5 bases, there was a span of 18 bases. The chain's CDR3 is CASSPRMGRGYGYTF. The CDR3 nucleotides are TGTGCCAGCAGCCCCCGAATGGGGAGGGGATATGGCTACACCTTC.